This record concerns one TCR beta chain sequence. The source of the sample is a study of control samples from healthy donors and cancer patients. Only in-frame clones appear in the TCRdb table, and some are missing; sequencing was by immunoSEQ multiplex PCR. The repertoire has 35,000 to 50,000 clones, about 87% of them found once; the top ten carry 9.5% to 13%. CDR3 length: 13 residues. V was pared by 1 base and J by 9 bases, with 2 bases of the junction left unmatched. Germline V gene sequence: CDR1 SGHRS, CDR2 YFSETQ. The rearrangement uses TRBV5-1 and TRBJ2-1; 9 bases are shared with TRBD2. This clonotype was sampled from a woman aged 60 to 75 with lung cancer. Material for sequencing was PBMCs. CDR3 in amino acids: CASSLTREGEQFF. CDR3 bases: TGCGCCAGCAGCTTGACGCGGGAGGGTGAGCAGTTCTTC. The complete variable domain, with remaining parts taken from reference TRBV5-1 and TRBJ2-1, reads KAGVTQTPRYLIKTRGQQVTLSCSPISGHRSVSWYQQTPGQGLQFLFEYFSETQRNKGNFPGRFSGRQFSNSRSEMNVSTLELGDSALYLCASSLTREGEQFFGPGTRLTVL.